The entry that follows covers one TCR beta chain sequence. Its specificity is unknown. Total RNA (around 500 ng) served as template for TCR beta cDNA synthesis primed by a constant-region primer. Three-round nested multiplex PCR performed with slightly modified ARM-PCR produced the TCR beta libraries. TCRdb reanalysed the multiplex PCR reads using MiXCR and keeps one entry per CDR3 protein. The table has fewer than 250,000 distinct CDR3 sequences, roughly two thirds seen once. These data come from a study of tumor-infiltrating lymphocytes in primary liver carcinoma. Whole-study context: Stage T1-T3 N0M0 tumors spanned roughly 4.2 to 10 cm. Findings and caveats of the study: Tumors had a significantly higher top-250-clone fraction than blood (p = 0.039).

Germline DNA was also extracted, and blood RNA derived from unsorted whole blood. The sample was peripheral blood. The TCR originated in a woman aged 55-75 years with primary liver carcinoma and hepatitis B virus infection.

The CDR3 coding sequence is TGTGCTAGTGGTTTGGCCCCCCGGGGGAGGGGCACTGAAGCTTTCTTT. Translated, it gives CASGLAPRGRGTEAFF. This sequence joins TRBV12-5 and TRBJ1-1, with a possible D match to TRBD1 (5 bases). Germline lookup yields CDR1 LGHNT and CDR2 FRNRAP. V was shortened by 1 base and J by 4 bases, with 16 bases between the two germline ends. This CDR3 is 16 amino acids long.